Listed below are T cell receptor beta chains from one sample, sequenced in a study of cytomegalovirus exposure and HLA in healthy donors. Sequencing was performed with immunoSEQ multiplex PCR; in TCRdb, only in-frame clones are kept and a portion is missing. The profile shows roughly 150,000 clones, around 85% of them singletons. Material: PBMCs. These receptors all come from a boy between 2 and 10 years old in good health and CMV-seronegative. CDR3s include the opening cysteine and the closing phenylalanine or tryptophan. D genes are given only for firm matches. Size is stated for part of the rows, as once, few or many counts, or as a class when the clone is expanded.

j_call clone_size v_call d_call cdr3_nt cdr3_aa
TRBJ2-1 . TRBV6-6 TRBD2 TGTGCCAGCAGCCGCGAGGTAGCGGGAATGGGCAGAGAGCAGTTCTTC CASSREVAGMGREQFF
TRBJ1-4 . TRBV6-1 . TGTGCCAGCAGGGACAGATCAACTAATGAAAAACTGTTTTTT CASRDRSTNEKLFF
TRBJ1-2 few TRBV15 TRBD1 TGTGCCACCAGCAGAGGGAGGACAGGGGGTATCTATGGCTACACCTTC CATSRGRTGGIYGYTF
TRBJ2-7 . TRBV13 . TGTGCCAGCAGCTTAGGAGGGGCAAAAGGCTTAGAGCAGTACTTC CASSLGGAKGLEQYF
TRBJ2-1 . TRBV4-1 . TGCGCCAGCAGCCAAGATATTTTAGCGTTAAATGAGCAGTTCTTC CASSQDILALNEQFF
TRBJ1-2 . TRBV9 . TGTGCCAGCAGCTCGAGGACAGCAAACGGCTACACCTTC CASSSRTANGYTF
TRBJ2-5 . TRBV2 TRBD2 TGTGCCAGCAGTGCCAAACAACCAGCGGGGGTTATTGTAGCCCAGTACTTC CASSAKQPAGVIVAQYF
TRBJ1-4 . TRBV7-9 TRBD1 TGTGCCGTCCGACAGGGGGGTGAAAAACTGTTTTTT CAVRQGGEKLFF
TRBJ1-2 . TRBV9 TRBD1 TGTGCCAGCAACCGGGACAGGGGCTATGGCTACACCTTC CASNRDRGYGYTF
TRBJ1-4 . TRBV5-1 . TGCGCCAGCAGCCCAACAGGACTAGAACTGTTTTTT CASSPTGLELFF
TRBJ1-6 . TRBV7-9 TRBD1 TGTGCCAGCAGCTTAATTGGACAGGGGGGATCACCCCTCCACTTT CASSLIGQGGSPLHF
TRBJ1-2 . TRBV5-4 TRBD1 TGTGCCAGCAGCTTGAAACAGGGGCCTAACTATGGCTACACCTTC CASSLKQGPNYGYTF
TRBJ2-7 . TRBV29-1 TRBD2 TGCAGCGTGATTCCCTTAACTAGCGCAACCACCTACGAGCAGTACTTC CSVIPLTSATTYEQYF
TRBJ2-3 . TRBV6-1 TRBD2 TGTGCCAGCAGTGAACTACTAGCGGATTCAGATACGCAGTATTTT CASSELLADSDTQYF
TRBJ2-7 few TRBV2 . TGTGCCAGCATAGTCAGCGGACCCTACGAGCAGTACTTC CASIVSGPYEQYF
TRBJ2-3 few TRBV5-1 TRBD2 TGCGCCAGCAGCCACCCGACTAGCCACATCACAGATACGCAGTATTTT CASSHPTSHITDTQYF
TRBJ1-5 . TRBV12-1 . TGTGCCAGCAGCTTCGTTGACAGGGACGATCAGCCCCAGCATTTT CASSFVDRDDQPQHF
TRBJ1-3 . TRBV25-1 . TGTGCCAGCAGTGACAACTCTGGAAACACCATATATTTT CASSDNSGNTIYF
TRBJ1-2 once TRBV25-1 TRBD1 TGTGCCAGCAGTGGGACAGGGTATGGCTACACCTTC CASSGTGYGYTF
TRBJ2-3 . TRBV2 . TGTGCCAGCACCCACGGAGGTTCTTATCGCACAGATACGCAGTATTTT CASTHGGSYRTDTQYF
TRBJ2-6 . TRBV6-4 TRBD2 TGTGCCAGCAGTGGGACTAGCGGCTCTGGGGCCAACGTCCTGACTTTC CASSGTSGSGANVLTF
TRBJ2-5 . TRBV4-1 TRBD1 TGCGCCAGCAGCCAAGTTGGGACAGGCCGGGAGACCCAGTACTTC CASSQVGTGRETQYF
TRBJ2-1 once TRBV27 TRBD2 TGTGCCAGCAGTCATCAGACTAGCGCTAGCTCCTACAATGAGCAGTTCTTC CASSHQTSASSYNEQFF
TRBJ2-5 once TRBV19 TRBD2 TGTGCCAGTAGTATAGCCGGGACTAGCGGGAGGGAGACCCAGTACTTC CASSIAGTSGRETQYF
TRBJ2-1 . TRBV19 . TGTGCCAGTAGTAGACAGGCGGCCTACAATGAGCAGTTCTTC CASSRQAAYNEQFF
TRBJ2-7 . TRBV25-1 TRBD1 TGTGCCAGCAGTGAAGCCAGGGGGAGCTCCTACGAGCAGTACTTC CASSEARGSSYEQYF
TRBJ1-1 . TRBV28 TRBD1 TGTGCCAGCTTGGGACAGGGGATACCTGAAGCTTTCTTT CASLGQGIPEAFF
TRBJ1-1 . TRBV7-9 . TGTGCCAGCAGGCCGGGAGGTATTAACACTGAAGCTTTCTTT CASRPGGINTEAFF
TRBJ1-1 . TRBV10-1 . TGCGCCAGCAGTGAGTCTTCCCAGAACACTGAAGCTTTCTTT CASSESSQNTEAFF
TRBJ2-7 . TRBV13 . TGTGCCAGCAGCTCCCGCGGGGCTAGCTCCTACGAGCAGTACTTC CASSSRGASSYEQYF
TRBJ2-1 . TRBV19 TRBD2 TGTGCCAGCCAGCGACCGGGAGGACTAGCGGGAGGCGGTCGGCACAATGAGCAGTTCTTC CASQRPGGLAGGGRHNEQFF
TRBJ2-1 once TRBV7-9 . TGTGCCAGCAGCCCTAGGATTTACAATGAGCAGTTCTTC CASSPRIYNEQFF
TRBJ2-4 . TRBV14 TRBD1 TGTGCCAGCAGCCAATTCTCCCAGGGGGAAAACATTCAGTACTTC CASSQFSQGENIQYF
TRBJ2-1 . TRBV6-1 . TGTGCCAGCAGTGCCGGTACCGAGCAGTTCTTC CASSAGTEQFF
TRBJ1-2 . TRBV28 . TGTGCCAGCAGTTTAGCTGCGGCGTACTCTTCCAACTATGGCTACACCTTC CASSLAAAYSSNYGYTF
TRBJ2-1 . TRBV5-1 . TGCGCCAGCAGCCCCTTCCCCCCCTCGTCGTCCTACAATGAGCAGTTCTTC CASSPFPPSSSYNEQFF
TRBJ1-1 . TRBV19 . TGTGCCAGTGAAGGGAGGGAAGCTTTCTTT CASEGREAFF
TRBJ2-3 . TRBV9 TRBD2 TGTGCCAGCAGCGACCTAGCGGGAAGGACGCAGTATTTT CASSDLAGRTQYF
TRBJ2-1 . TRBV11-2 . TGTGCCAGCAGCTTAAATCCAGCGGGCGATGAGCAGTTCTTC CASSLNPAGDEQFF
TRBJ1-5 few TRBV5-8 . TGTGCCAGCAGCTTGGTTCCAGGGGCCAATCAGCCCCAGCATTTT CASSLVPGANQPQHF
TRBJ2-7 . TRBV7-9 . TGTGCCAGCAGCTTTGTCCTTGAGCAGTACTTC CASSFVLEQYF
TRBJ1-1 . TRBV5-1 . TGCGCCAGCAGCTTAACAGGGTTTGGGAACACTGAAGCTTTCTTT CASSLTGFGNTEAFF
TRBJ2-5 . TRBV5-6 TRBD2 TGTGCCAGCAGCTTCTTGGGTTTAGCGGGAGGCACCCAAGAGACCCAGTACTTC CASSFLGLAGGTQETQYF
TRBJ2-7 . TRBV28 . TGTGCCAGCAGTTCTGACAGTACCTCAACCTACGAGCAGTACTTC CASSSDSTSTYEQYF
TRBJ2-3 . TRBV7-9 TRBD1 TGTGCCAGCAGTGGACTGGGACAGGGCATCACAGATACGCAGTATTTT CASSGLGQGITDTQYF
TRBJ2-7 . TRBV5-6 TRBD1 TGTGCCAGCAGCTCCACGGACAGGCGGCACGAGCAGTACTTC CASSSTDRRHEQYF
TRBJ1-3 . TRBV19 . TGTGCCGCCGAAGACAGGATCTCTGGAAACACCATATATTTT CAAEDRISGNTIYF
TRBJ2-1 once TRBV7-6 TRBD2 TGTGCCAGCAGCTTAGGACTAGCGGATCAGTTCTTC CASSLGLADQFF
TRBJ1-4 once TRBV18 . TGTGCCAGCTCACCACGGCCAGCAACTAATGAAAAACTGTTTTTT CASSPRPATNEKLFF
TRBJ2-1 once TRBV5-6 TRBD1 TGTGCCAGCAGCTGGGGGGGACAGGGGCCGTTCTTC CASSWGGQGPFF
TRBJ1-5 . TRBV28 . TGTGCCAGCAGTTTAGCTGCAGGGGCGGTTCAGCCCCAGCATTTT CASSLAAGAVQPQHF
TRBJ2-3 . TRBV20-1 . TGCAGTGCATCGCGCAATACGCAGTATTTT CSASRNTQYF
TRBJ1-1 . TRBV9 . TGTGCCGCCAAAAGGGGGGGAGAAACTGAAGCTTTCTTT CAAKRGGETEAFF
TRBJ2-6 once TRBV6-1 . TGTGCCAGCAGTGAATCGCCCTCAGGGGCTGGGGCCAACGTCCTGACTTTC CASSESPSGAGANVLTF
TRBJ2-3 . TRBV15 . TGTGCCACCAGCAGAGACGACACCGCAGATACGCAGTATTTT CATSRDDTADTQYF
TRBJ1-1 . TRBV10-1 . TGCGCCAGCAGTGACAACCTATGGAACACTGAAGCTTTCTTT CASSDNLWNTEAFF
TRBJ2-5 . TRBV5-6 . TGTGCCAGCAGCTTGGCCTTAGGGGGAGGGCAAGAGACCCAGTACTTC CASSLALGGGQETQYF
TRBJ2-3 . TRBV29-1 TRBD2 TGCAGCGTGGGGGGGACGGTGGATACGCAGTATTTT CSVGGTVDTQYF
TRBJ2-3 . TRBV29-1 TRBD1 TGCAGCGTTCGACAGGGCGCAGATACGCAGTATTTT CSVRQGADTQYF
TRBJ1-5 . TRBV27 TRBD1 TGTGCCAGCAGTTTTTGGACAGGGAGCAATCAGCCCCAGCATTTT CASSFWTGSNQPQHF